Listed here are 24 T cell receptor beta chains from one sample, sequenced in a study of Ad26.COV2.S vaccination and SARS-CoV-2 variants. Assay used: immunoSEQ multiplex PCR; TCRdb lists only in-frame clones, some missing. In the table there are approximately 400,000 clones, about 90% of which are singletons. The sequencing used peripheral blood, collected after recovery from COVID-19. The receptor set was obtained from a human donor who had recovered from COVID-19.

This clone was seen only a few times. The V call is TRBV5-1, the J call TRBJ2-1; D ambiguous. Germline V gene lookup returns CDR1 SGHRS and CDR2 YFSETQ. This CDR3 has 12 residues. The V and J ends lost 4 bases and 10 bases respectively, with 12 bases between them. The CDR3 DNA is TGCGCCAGCAGCCCCTCCGGATGGGAGCAGTTCTTC. This translates into CASSPSGWEQFF.

This chain joins TRBV9 and TRBJ1-2; D is perhaps TRBD1 (6 bases). Germline loops: CDR1 SGDLS, CDR2 YYNGEE. The V gene lost 6 bases and the J gene lost 5 bases, with 17 bases spanning the gap. This CDR3 comprises 14 residues. The CDR3 is CASNGPGGGYGYTF. As DNA, the CDR3 is TGTGCCAGCAACGGACCTGGAGGGGGATATGGCTACACCTTC.

J is TRBJ1-5 and V is TRBV3-1 (or the pseudogene TRBV3-2); D possibly corresponds to TRBD1 (6 bases). With 1 base removed from V and 2 bases from J, the gap between germline ends came to 12 bases. The CDR3 has 16 residues. From germline, CDR1 is LGHDT and CDR2 YNNKEL (reference sequence). The CDR3 spells CASSQAGGRGNQPQHF. CDR3 coding DNA: TGTGCCAGCAGCCAAGCGGGGGGCCGAGGCAATCAGCCCCAGCATTTT.

This chain links TRBV9 with TRBJ1-2, with a tentative D call TRBD1 (5 bases). Trimming took off 3 bases at V and 8 bases at J, with 14 bases between the two ends. The CDR3 covers 13 residues. Per germline, CDR1 SGDLS and CDR2 YYNGEE. The CDR3 loop is CASSGPGALGYTF. Written as DNA, the CDR3 is TGTGCCAGCAGCGGCCCTGGGGCTTTAGGCTACACCTTC.

The chain links TRBV19 to TRBJ2-7; D is perhaps TRBD1 or TRBD2 (6 bases each). This CDR3 spans 13 amino acids. CDR1 is LNHDA and CDR2 is SQIVND in the germline V gene (reference sequence). Trimming stripped 4 bases from V and 3 bases from J, with 10 bases between. The DNA of the CDR3 is TGTGCCAGTAGTAACGGGGGCAGCTACGAGCAGTACTTC. Protein: CASSNGGSYEQYF.

This rearrangement joins TRBV11-2 to TRBJ1-2; D uncertain. Trimming took off 4 bases at V and 3 bases at J, with 21 bases between the two ends. There are 17 residues in the CDR3. Germline V CDR1 and CDR2: SGHAT, FQNNGV. The DNA for the CDR3 is TGTGCCAGCAGCTCCCCAAGAAAGGTGGAATCGGACTATGGCTACACCTTC. Amino acids: CASSSPRKVESDYGYTF.

This clone has a single count. This chain joins TRBV29-1 and TRBJ2-7; 12 positions agree with TRBD2. Trimming took 4 bases from V and 4 from J; bases not matched to a gene: 5. The germline gives CDR1 SQVTM, CDR2 ANQGSEA. The CDR3 covers 14 residues. DNA for the CDR3: TGCAGCGTTGGCAGGCTAGCGGGGGGGTACGAGCAGTACTTC. Amino acids: CSVGRLAGGYEQYF.

The J gene is TRBJ2-7, the V gene TRBV27; perhaps TRBD2 as D (5 bases). Germline CDR1 reads MNHEY; CDR2 reads SMNVEV (reference sequence). This CDR3 is built from 13 residues. Trimming removed 0 bases from V and 7 bases from J, with 10 bases in between. Here the CDR3 DNA reads TGTGCCAGCAGTTTATCGGCAGGCGGGGAGCAGTACTTC. Translating gives CASSLSAGGEQYF.

The genes are TRBV6-5 and TRBJ1-2; tentatively, D is TRBD1 (5 bases). Germline V gene data show CDR1 as MNHEY and CDR2 as SVGAGI. The CDR3 is 16 residues long. Trimming left V 2 bases short and J 3 bases short, with 16 bases between. The CDR3 reads CASSYGGTSIYYGYTF. The CDR3 DNA is TGTGCCAGCAGTTACGGGGGAACATCCATCTACTATGGCTACACCTTC.

The V gene is TRBV24-1, the J gene TRBJ2-3; no clear D gene. The V gene's germline CDR1 is KGHDR and CDR2 SFDVKD. V lost 2 bases, J lost 5 bases, and 4 bases lay in between. CDR3 length equals 12 residues. The CDR3 reads CATSDSRDTQYF. CDR3 nucleotide sequence: TGTGCCACCAGTGATTCTAGAGATACGCAGTATTTT.

This chain connects TRBV9 to TRBJ2-5, with 8 bases matching TRBD1. This CDR3 is 14 amino acids long. Germline CDR1 and CDR2: SGDLS and YYNGEE. With 4 bases clipped from V and 4 bases from J, the junction kept 6 bases outside the gene matches. CDR3 in amino acids: CASSRGQGRETQYF. In DNA, the CDR3 is TGTGCCAGCAGCCGCGGACAGGGACGAGAGACCCAGTACTTC.

The chain is built from TRBV5-1 and TRBJ1-2; a weak D match, TRBD1 (6 bases). The V gene's germline CDR1 is SGHRS and CDR2 YFSETQ. Trimming took 4 bases from V and 2 from J, leaving 18 bases between them. This CDR3 has 16 amino acids. CDR3 loop: CASSHPAGAPNYGYTF. The CDR3 DNA reads TGCGCCAGCAGCCACCCAGCAGGGGCACCAAACTATGGCTACACCTTC.

This clone was counted once. The CDR3 is CASTGGTETDTQYF. The CDR3 DNA reads TGTGCCAGTACGGGGGGGACGGAGACAGATACGCAGTATTTT. V is TRBV3-1 (or the pseudogene TRBV3-2) and J is TRBJ2-3; 8 positions agree with TRBD2. Germline V CDR1 and CDR2: LGHDT, YNNKEL (reference sequence). The CDR3 is 14 residues long. V was pared by 9 bases and J by 3 bases, with 8 bases of the junction left unmatched.

V and J are TRBV24-1 and TRBJ1-3; D is possibly TRBD1 (5 bases). V shed 4 bases and J shed 5 bases, with 14 bases lying between them. Per germline, CDR1 KGHDR and CDR2 SFDVKD. This CDR3 contains 15 residues. CDR3 bases: TGTGCCACCAGTGACCCTGACAGACGGCGAAACACCATATATTTT. Residues: CATSDPDRRRNTIYF.

The rearrangement uses TRBV9 and TRBJ1-2; 10 bases map to TRBD1. The germline gives CDR1 SGDLS, CDR2 YYNGEE. The CDR3 is 19 residues long. V gave up 4 bases and J gave up 0 bases; unmatched junction bases: 15. The CDR3 protein is CASSSRPGGTGASNYGYTF. The CDR3 DNA reads as TGTGCCAGCAGCTCTCGCCCAGGCGGGACAGGGGCCTCTAACTATGGCTACACCTTC.

This chain connects TRBV7-6 to TRBJ1-1; weak D call: TRBD1 (5 bases). The CDR3 is 18 residues long. The germline V and J ends were trimmed by 1 base and 5 bases, with 23 bases remaining between them. Per the germline V gene, CDR1 is SGHVS and CDR2 is FNYEAQ. CDR3 sequence: CASSLGTGVPRLGTEAFF. In nucleotides, the CDR3 is TGTGCCAGCAGCTTAGGAACGGGGGTCCCCCGTTTGGGTACTGAAGCTTTCTTT.

This clone was seen just once. The chain recombines TRBV6-5 with TRBJ1-2; D remains ambiguous. This CDR3 has 14 residues. In germline, CDR1 is MNHEY, CDR2 SVGAGI. V was trimmed by 4 bases and J by 5 bases, leaving 14 bases between them. This chain's CDR3 is CASSFQEAGYGYTF. The CDR3, as DNA: TGTGCCAGCAGTTTTCAGGAGGCCGGATATGGCTACACCTTC.

This rearrangement joins TRBV2 to TRBJ1-5; no reliable D call. Trimming shortened V by 2 bases and J by 0 bases, and 11 bases separated the two germline ends. Germline CDR1 reads SNHLY; CDR2 reads FYNNEI. The CDR3 runs 16 residues. The CDR3 coding sequence is TGTGCCAGCAGTGAATCAGGAGACCGTAGCAATCAGCCCCAGCATTTT. It translates to CASSESGDRSNQPQHF.

This rearrangement joins TRBV5-4 to TRBJ1-5, with D hard to call. CDR3 size: 14 residues. CDR1 and CDR2 (germline): SGHNT, YYREEE (reference sequence). V lost 0 bases and J 7 bases, leaving 11 bases between the germline ends. In DNA form, the CDR3 reads TGTGCCAGCAGCTTGGGGGGAATGGGGCAGCCCCAGCATTTT. Encoded protein: CASSLGGMGQPQHF.

The J gene is TRBJ1-2, the V gene TRBV3-1 (or the pseudogene TRBV3-2); no clear D gene. Germline V gives CDR1 LGHDT, CDR2 YNNKEL (reference sequence). The CDR3 spans 14 residues. V was cut by 4 bases and J by 8 bases, with 17 bases left in between. The CDR3 reads CASSRKSWIEGYTF. The CDR3 region has the DNA TGTGCCAGCAGCCGAAAGTCCTGGATTGAGGGCTACACCTTC.

In its sample, this clone was seen a few times. The chain is built from TRBV27 and TRBJ1-1, with a possible D match to TRBD1 (5 bases). CDR3 length equals 14 residues. Per the germline V gene, CDR1 is MNHEY and CDR2 is SMNVEV (reference sequence). V lost 1 base, J lost 3 bases, and 9 bases lay in between. The CDR3 region has the DNA TGTGCCAGCAGTTTATTTCCGGGGGACACTGAAGCTTTCTTT. Translated: CASSLFPGDTEAFF.

The V and J genes are TRBV7-6 and TRBJ1-2; no clear D. This CDR3 has 14 residues. Deletions cut 1 base from V and 8 bases from J, with 14 bases between. Germline V gives CDR1 SGHVS, CDR2 FNYEAQ. CDR3 DNA sequence: TGTGCCAGCAGCTTAGTTGCGGGATTTGAGGGCTACACCTTC. This codes for CASSLVAGFEGYTF.

V usage is TRBV6-1 and J usage is TRBJ2-7, with 11 positions matching TRBD1. In germline, CDR1 is MNHNS, CDR2 SASEGT. The J segment lost 7 bases and the V segment lost 3 bases, leaving 14 bases of the junction unmatched. The CDR3 totals 17 residues. CDR3 sequence (DNA): TGTGCCAGCAGTGACTTTCCCCCGGACAGGGGGCTTGGGGAGCAGTACTTC. Its protein product is CASSDFPPDRGLGEQYF.

The DNA for the CDR3 is TGTGCCAGCAGTTCCATAGTCGAAAAACTGTTTTTT. This translates into CASSSIVEKLFF. The chain joins TRBV12-3 or TRBV12-4 to TRBJ1-4, with D hard to call. The CDR3 loop spans 12 amino acids. V was clipped by 4 bases and J by 8 bases, with 8 bases between them.